The 13 T cell receptor beta chains in this list originate from one sample, sequenced in a study of T-cell memory formation after mild COVID-19. One entry per CDR3 protein results from TCRdb running MiXCR on the 5' RACE reads. Found here are nearly 110,000 distinct CDR3 sequences, around 12% of them singletons; the top ten hold around 26%. Sequenced material: PBMCs or a T cell subset sorted from them (not recorded which). These receptor sequences come from an adult woman who had mild COVID-19 (a few samples of this study predate the infection). Cell type and time point are not known.

This chain connects TRBV5-1 to TRBJ1-1; 7 bases align to TRBD1. CDR1 is SGHRS and CDR2 is YFSETQ in the germline V gene. The CDR3 contains 16 residues. V lost 0 bases and J lost 1; bases outside the gene matches: 6. The CDR3 protein is CASSLAPQGRNTEAFF. The CDR3 DNA reads TGCGCCAGCAGCTTGGCACCACAGGGGAGGAACACTGAAGCTTTCTTT.

V gene TRBV5-1 combines with J gene TRBJ1-1; D may be TRBD1 (6 bases). The CDR3 extends over 15 amino acids. The ends were cut back, 4 bases at V and 0 bases at J, with 13 bases in the middle. The V gene's germline CDR1 is SGHRS and CDR2 YFSETQ. The CDR3 DNA sequence: TGCGCCAGCAGCATAATGGGACACTTGAACACTGAAGCTTTCTTT. Its translation is CASSIMGHLNTEAFF.

The CDR3 sequence is CASSLGANSPYGYTF. CDR3 nucleotide sequence: TGTGCCAGCAGCTTAGGGGCAAACTCCCCCTATGGCTACACCTTC. The rearrangement links TRBV7-6 to TRBJ1-2; no clear D. The CDR3 extends over 15 amino acids. V was clipped by 1 base and J by 4 bases, with 13 bases between them. The germline V gene encodes CDR1 SGHVS and CDR2 FNYEAQ.

This clonotype was found a few times. This rearrangement joins TRBV7-9 to TRBJ2-5; a weak D match, TRBD2 (6 bases). V was pared by 5 bases and J by 7 bases, with 20 bases between. The CDR3 extends over 15 amino acids. From germline, CDR1 is SEHNR and CDR2 FQNEAQ (reference sequence). CDR3 sequence (DNA): TGTGCCAGCAGCCTACCGGAGGGGATGGGAGCGACCCAGTACTTC. It specifies CASSLPEGMGATQYF. The full variable domain, rest sourced from reference TRBV7-9 and TRBJ2-5, is DTGVSQNPRHKITKRGQNVTFRCDPISEHNRLYWYRQTLGQGPEFLTYFQNEAQLEKSRLLSDRFSAERPKGSFSTLEIQRTEQGDSAMYLCASSLPEGMGATQYFGPGTRLLVL.

This clonotype was detected only a few times. The chain employs TRBV20-1 and TRBJ1-1, with TRBD1 matching over 7 bases. The germline V gene encodes CDR1 DFQATT and CDR2 SNEGSKA (reference sequence). This CDR3 is 14 amino acids long. J was trimmed by 3 bases and V by 0 bases; bases with no gene match: 4. The CDR3, as DNA: TGCAGTGCTAGAGAGGAGGGGGCCGACACTGAAGCTTTCTTT. It yields the protein CSAREEGADTEAFF.

This clonotype was counted between two and nine times. The chain joins TRBV5-6 to TRBJ2-1, with TRBD2 identical over 16 bases. CDR1 and CDR2 (germline): SGHDT, YYEEEE. The CDR3 runs to 17 residues. V shed 6 bases, J shed 2 bases, and the junction held 5 bases outside the gene matches. The CDR3 reads CASTGLAGGLTYNEQFF. The CDR3 nucleotides read TGTGCCAGCACGGGACTAGCGGGAGGGCTCACCTACAATGAGCAGTTCTTC.

The chain combines TRBV29-1 with TRBJ2-3, with 7 bases fitting TRBD2. The length of the CDR3 is 16 residues. The germline CDR1 and CDR2 sequences are SQVTM and ANQGSEA. The junction had 12 bases not matched to a gene; V was cut back by 4 bases and J by 2 bases. The CDR3, as DNA: TGCAGCGTTGCGGGGGGTTGGAAGCGGCTCACAGATACGCAGTATTTT. Protein sequence: CSVAGGWKRLTDTQYF.

There are a few counts of this clonotype. CDR3 protein: CASSYTDRGSEQYF. The DNA of the CDR3 is TGTGCCAGCAGTTACACAGATCGGGGGTCCGAGCAGTACTTC. The V call is TRBV6-5, the J call TRBJ2-7; a possible D gene is TRBD2 (6 bases). Germline assignment: CDR1 MNHEY and CDR2 SVGAGI. V lost 2 bases, J lost 6 bases, and 14 bases lay in between. CDR3 length: 14 amino acids.

This clonotype was counted only a few times. This chain uses TRBV12-3 or TRBV12-4 with TRBJ2-6; 7 bases align to TRBD1. The CDR3 runs 17 residues. The V gene end was trimmed by 5 bases and the J gene end by 0 bases; junction bases not matched to a gene: 7. This chain's CDR3 is CASSLGTVISGANVLTF. The CDR3, as DNA: TGTGCCAGCAGTCTTGGGACAGTTATCTCTGGGGCCAACGTCCTGACTTTC.

The genes are TRBV5-5 and TRBJ2-7; perhaps TRBD2 as D (5 bases). Germline CDR1 and CDR2: SGHKS and YYEKEE (reference sequence). Trimming removed 3 bases from V and 6 bases from J, with 13 bases in between. The CDR3 runs to 13 residues. CDR3 protein: CASSWMDSGEQYF. CDR3 in DNA: TGTGCCAGCAGCTGGATGGACTCTGGCGAGCAGTACTTC.

The rearrangement joins TRBV3-1 to TRBJ1-1, with D unresolved. Trimming removed 0 bases at V and 1 base at J, with 9 bases between. CDR1 is LGHDT, CDR2 YNNKEL, per germline (reference sequence). This CDR3 is 15 amino acids long. The CDR3 region is CASSQDLDGNTEAFF. DNA for the CDR3: TGTGCCAGCAGCCAAGATCTTGACGGGAACACTGAAGCTTTCTTT.

CDR3 in amino acids: CASSQTDQNTGELFF. CDR3 bases: TGTGCCAGCAGCCAAACGGACCAGAACACCGGGGAGCTGTTTTTT. This chain connects TRBV3-1 to TRBJ2-2; D not resolved. Germline CDR1 LGHDT, CDR2 YNNKEL (reference sequence). The CDR3 has 15 amino acids. Trimming took 2 bases from V and 1 from J, leaving 8 bases between them.

CDR3 amino acids: CASSLDSGRATDTQYF. CDR3 DNA: TGTGCCAGCAGCTTAGATAGCGGGAGGGCCACAGATACGCAGTATTTT. This chain links TRBV11-2 with TRBJ2-3; 11 nucleotides align to TRBD2. Losses at the gene ends were 0 bases for V and 2 bases for J; bases not matched to a gene: 1. Germline values: CDR1 SGHAT, CDR2 FQNNGV. The CDR3 loop spans 16 amino acids.